This T cell receptor (beta chain) was recorded in a study of T-cell memory formation after mild COVID-19. Study-wide background: TCR clusters were mostly confined to one donor each.

Libraries for TCRalpha and TCRbeta carried sample barcodes and unique molecular identifiers via 5'RACE. TCRdb used MiXCR to reprocess the 5' RACE reads, holding one entry per CDR3 protein. The sample lists 180,000 or so distinct CDR3 sequences; more than 15% were seen once. This clonotype was counted a few times. Antigen specificity is unknown. Study conclusions and caveats: The study found balanced CD4/CD8 in clones contracting day 15 to 85 and a CD4+ lean in later expanders. CM and EM subsets held most contracting CD4+ clones; EMRA held CD8+ ones.

Germline V gives CDR1 LNHNV, CDR2 YYDKDF (reference sequence). Trimming took 3 bases from V and 4 from J, leaving 16 bases between them. The CDR3 length is 16 residues. The genes are TRBV15 and TRBJ2-1, with a tentative D call TRBD1 (6 bases). The source material was PBMCs or a T cell subset sorted from them (not recorded which). The source of this sequence is an adult woman who had mild COVID-19 (a few samples of this study predate the infection). Cell type and time point are not known. CDR3 protein: CATSRATGTVYNEQFF. CDR3 in DNA: TGTGCCACCAGCAGGGCAACAGGGACGGTGTACAATGAGCAGTTCTTC.